This T cell receptor beta chain was identified in a study of cytomegalovirus exposure and HLA in healthy donors. On the study more broadly: Among several hundred genotyped donors, more than 65% fell in the Caucasian-associated ancestry cluster.

Study-wide findings and caveats: A few V segments could not be told apart, such as TRBV6-2 and TRBV6-3, and were left out. Later work found that TCR association rates differed between HLA loci; DRB1 had the most and HLA-C the fewest. Beyond CMV serostatus, there was no information to go on about immune exposure.

Notes on this clone: Its antigen remains unidentified.

PCR was performed using 60 Vbeta and 13 Jbeta primers. Clones were sequenced by immunoSEQ multiplex PCR, and TCRdb holds only the in-frame ones, with some missing. Of nearly 200,000 clones in the sample, 60% to 80% are singletons; the top ten hold roughly 2%. The germline V gene has CDR1 SEHNR and CDR2 FQNEAQ (reference sequence). This CDR3 comprises 15 residues. Trimming at V came to 4 bases and at J to 5 bases, leaving 10 bases not matched to a gene. The sample consisted of PBMCs. The chain links TRBV7-9 to TRBJ1-1; 7 bases align to TRBD1. This sequence was found in a woman aged 25-40 years in good health and CMV-seropositive. CDR3 sequence reads: CASSSQGGAGTEAFF. CDR3 nucleotide sequence: TGTGCCAGCAGCTCCCAAGGGGGCGCAGGGACTGAAGCTTTCTTT. Combining the CDR3 with reference TRBV7-9 and TRBJ1-1 gives the whole variable domain DTGVSQNPRHKITKRGQNVTFRCDPISEHNRLYWYRQTLGQGPEFLTYFQNEAQLEKSRLLSDRFSAERPKGSFSTLEIQRTEQGDSAMYLCASSSQGGAGTEAFFGQGTRLTVV.